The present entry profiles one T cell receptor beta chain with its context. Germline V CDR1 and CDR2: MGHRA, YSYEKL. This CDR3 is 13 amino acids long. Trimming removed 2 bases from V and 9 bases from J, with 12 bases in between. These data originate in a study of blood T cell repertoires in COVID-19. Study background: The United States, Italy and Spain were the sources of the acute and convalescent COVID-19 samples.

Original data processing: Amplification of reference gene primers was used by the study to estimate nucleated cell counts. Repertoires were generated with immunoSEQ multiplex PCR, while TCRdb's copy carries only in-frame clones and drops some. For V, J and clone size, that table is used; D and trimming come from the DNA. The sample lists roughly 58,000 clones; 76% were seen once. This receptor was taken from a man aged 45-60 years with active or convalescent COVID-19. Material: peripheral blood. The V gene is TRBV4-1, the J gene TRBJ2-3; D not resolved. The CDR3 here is CASSQIEERTQYF. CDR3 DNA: TGCGCCAGCAGCCAAATCGAGGAGAGGACGCAGTATTTT.